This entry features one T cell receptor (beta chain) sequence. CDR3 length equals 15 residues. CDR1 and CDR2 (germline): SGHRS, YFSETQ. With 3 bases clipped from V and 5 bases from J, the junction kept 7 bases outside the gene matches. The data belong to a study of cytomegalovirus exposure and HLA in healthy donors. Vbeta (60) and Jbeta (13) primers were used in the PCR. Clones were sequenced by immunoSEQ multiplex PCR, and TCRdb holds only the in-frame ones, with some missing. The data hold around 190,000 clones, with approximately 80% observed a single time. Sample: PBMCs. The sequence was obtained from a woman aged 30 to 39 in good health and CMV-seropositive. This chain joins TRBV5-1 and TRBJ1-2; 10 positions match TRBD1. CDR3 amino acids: CASSYPGQGSYGYTF. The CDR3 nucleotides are TGCGCCAGCAGCTATCCGGGACAGGGGAGTTATGGCTACACCTTC.